This T cell receptor beta chain emerged from a study of cytomegalovirus exposure and HLA in healthy donors. Trimming left V 7 bases short and J 0 bases short, with 10 bases between. Germline V gene sequence: CDR1 SNHLY, CDR2 FYNNEI. The CDR3 covers 15 residues. Sequencing was performed with immunoSEQ multiplex PCR; in TCRdb, only in-frame clones are kept and a portion is missing. The profile shows approximately 200,000 clones, about three quarters of them singletons. V and J are TRBV2 and TRBJ2-6, with D perhaps matching TRBD1 (6 bases). This clonotype was obtained from a woman younger than 45 in good health and CMV-seronegative. The sample was PBMCs. The CDR3 bases are TGTGCCAGCAAGGGGGAGAGCTCTGGGGCCAACGTCCTGACTTTC. Translating it yields CASKGESSGANVLTF.